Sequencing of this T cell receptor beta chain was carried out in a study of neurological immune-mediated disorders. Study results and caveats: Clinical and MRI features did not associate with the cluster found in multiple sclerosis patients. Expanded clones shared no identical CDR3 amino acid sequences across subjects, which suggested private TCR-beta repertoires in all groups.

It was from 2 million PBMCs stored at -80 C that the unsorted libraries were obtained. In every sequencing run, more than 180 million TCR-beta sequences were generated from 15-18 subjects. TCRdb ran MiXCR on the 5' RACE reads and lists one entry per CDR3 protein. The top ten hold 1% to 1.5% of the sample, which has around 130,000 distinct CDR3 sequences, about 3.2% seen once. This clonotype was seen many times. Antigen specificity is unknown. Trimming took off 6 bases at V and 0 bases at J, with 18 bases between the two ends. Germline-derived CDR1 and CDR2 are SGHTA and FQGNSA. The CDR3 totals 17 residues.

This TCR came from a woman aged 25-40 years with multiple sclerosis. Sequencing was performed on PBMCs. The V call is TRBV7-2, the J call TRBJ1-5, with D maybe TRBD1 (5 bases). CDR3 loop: CASRLGGGIGSNQPQHF. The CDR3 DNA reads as TGTGCCAGCAGGCTTGGCGGGGGAATTGGTAGCAATCAGCCCCAGCATTTT.